One and the same sample provided the 15 T cell receptor beta chains below, sequenced in a study of blood T cell repertoires in COVID-19. Measured with immunoSEQ multiplex PCR; TCRdb has only the in-frame clones, and not every one. The repertoire has roughly 200,000 clones, roughly 88% of them found once; the top ten carry about 6%. The sequencing input was PBMCs or T cells enriched from blood (not recorded which). Receptor source: a man between 40 and 49 years old with acute COVID-19.

The chain has TRBV7-2 and TRBJ1-2; unclear D gene. The germline V gene has CDR1 SGHTA and CDR2 FQGNSA. Deletions cut 0 bases from V and 4 bases from J, with 15 bases between. The CDR3 is made up of 16 amino acids. In DNA, the CDR3 is TGTGCCAGCAGCTTAGCTATTCAGTTAACGTCCTATGGCTACACCTTC. It is translated as CASSLAIQLTSYGYTF.

The chain links TRBV4-1 to TRBJ2-7, with a tentative D call TRBD2 (6 bases). Per germline, CDR1 MGHRA and CDR2 YSYEKL. Trimming cost V 5 bases and J 3 bases, with 11 bases left between them. The CDR3 is 13 amino acids. CDR3 amino acids: CASSSAGVYEQYF. As DNA, the CDR3 is TGCGCCAGCAGCTCAGCGGGTGTCTACGAGCAGTACTTC.

The chain employs TRBV21-1 and TRBJ2-1; whether TRBD1, the table's D call, matches the DNA was not checked. TRBV21-1 is shown as a pseudogene. The CDR3 has 17 amino acids. This CDR3 is CASSLRSGTGGPNEQFF. CDR3 bases: TGTGCCAGCAGCCTCCGGTCCGGGACAGGGGGCCCCAATGAGCAGTTCTTC.

J is TRBJ1-5 and V is TRBV28, with 7 bases aligning to TRBD1. CDR1 and CDR2 (germline): MDHEN, SYDVKM. The junction had 11 bases not matched to a gene; V was cut back by 5 bases and J by 1 base. This CDR3 comprises 17 residues. DNA of the CDR3: TGTGCCAGCAGTCGTCCCCCAGGGGGTATCAGCAATCAGCCCCAGCATTTT. It yields the protein CASSRPPGGISNQPQHF.

The rearrangement joins TRBV9 to TRBJ1-4, with TRBD1 as a possible D gene (6 bases). This CDR3 has 15 residues. With 3 bases removed from V and 9 bases from J, the gap between germline ends came to 18 bases. Germline loops: CDR1 SGDLS, CDR2 YYNGEE. Here the CDR3 reads CASSASGTSPQKLFF. For the CDR3, the DNA is TGTGCCAGCAGCGCCTCCGGGACATCCCCCCAAAAACTGTTTTTT.

The chain uses TRBV3-1 (or the pseudogene TRBV3-2) and TRBJ2-3, with 8 bases lining up with TRBD2. The junction had 16 bases not matched to a gene; V was cut back by 2 bases and J by 3 bases. Germline CDR1 is LGHDT and CDR2 is YNNKEL (reference sequence). The CDR3 covers 19 residues. The CDR3: CASSQWGTSGLVGTDTQYF. The CDR3 nucleotides read TGTGCCAGCAGCCAATGGGGCACTAGCGGTTTGGTGGGAACAGATACGCAGTATTTT.

This sequence joins TRBV20-1 and TRBJ1-1; D might be TRBD1 (6 bases). Germline CDR1 DFQATT, CDR2 SNEGSKA (reference sequence). Trimming removed 3 bases at V and 4 bases at J, with 12 bases between. This CDR3 has 13 residues. This chain's CDR3 is CSASGGLGTEAFF. The DNA of the CDR3 is TGCAGTGCTAGTGGGGGGCTGGGCACTGAAGCTTTCTTT.

This chain uses TRBV7-9 with TRBJ2-3; tentative D call: TRBD2 (5 bases). Germline assignment: CDR1 SEHNR and CDR2 FQNEAQ (reference sequence). Trimming left V 1 base short and J 1 base short, with 15 bases between. CDR3 length equals 17 residues. The CDR3 loop reads CASSLVRGPMGTDTQYF. DNA for the CDR3: TGTGCCAGCAGCTTAGTACGGGGTCCGATGGGCACAGATACGCAGTATTTT. The whole variable domain, filled in from reference TRBV7-9 and TRBJ2-3, reads DTGVSQNPRHKITKRGQNVTFRCDPISEHNRLYWYRQTLGQGPEFLTYFQNEAQLEKSRLLSDRFSAERPKGSFSTLEIQRTEQGDSAMYLCASSLVRGPMGTDTQYFGPGTRLTVL.

The chain combines TRBV7-3 with TRBJ2-1; 9 nucleotides match TRBD2. This CDR3 is 16 amino acids long. The junction had 8 bases not matched to a gene; V was cut back by 5 bases and J by 3 bases. CDR1 and CDR2 from the germline V gene are SGHTA and FQGTGA. In nucleotides, the CDR3 is TGTGCCAGCAGCCCTGGGGGCGGGAGGGTCTACAATGAGCAGTTCTTC. Translating it yields CASSPGGGRVYNEQFF. Filled out from reference TRBV7-3 and TRBJ2-1, the complete variable domain reads GAGVSQTPSNKVTEKGKYVELRCDPISGHTALYWYRQSLGQGPEFLIYFQGTGAADDSGLPNDRFFAVRPEGSVSTLKIQRTERGDSAVYLCASSPGGGRVYNEQFFGPGTRLTVL.

The chain carries TRBV2 and TRBJ2-7; D not resolved. V lost 3 bases, J lost 4 bases, and 7 bases lay in between. The CDR3 runs to 12 residues. CDR1 is SNHLY, CDR2 FYNNEI, per germline. CDR3 DNA: TGTGCCAGCAGTGATGAGCGATACGAGCAGTACTTC. Translated: CASSDERYEQYF.

The chain has TRBV2 and TRBJ1-1; D gene unclear. The germline V gene encodes CDR1 SNHLY and CDR2 FYNNEI. CDR3 length: 14 amino acids. V lost 2 bases and J 0 bases, leaving 7 bases between the germline ends. CDR3 region: CASSEKWLNTEAFF. The DNA of the CDR3 is TGTGCCAGCAGTGAAAAGTGGCTGAACACTGAAGCTTTCTTT.

This chain links TRBV5-5 with TRBJ1-1, with D possibly TRBD1 on 5 matching bases. This CDR3 contains 14 residues. Trimming cost V 0 bases and J 4 bases, with 10 bases left between them. CDR1 and CDR2 (germline): SGHKS, YYEKEE (reference sequence). This chain's CDR3 is CASSLATGGTEAFF. CDR3 DNA: TGTGCCAGCAGCTTGGCGACCGGGGGCACTGAAGCTTTCTTT.

The chain is built from TRBV5-4 and TRBJ2-2, with TRBD2 identical over 7 bases. Unmatched junction bases numbered 4, after V lost 0 bases and J lost 5 bases. Per the germline V gene, CDR1 is SGHNT and CDR2 is YYREEE (reference sequence). The CDR3 runs 15 residues. CDR3 sequence (DNA): TGTGCCAGCAGCTTGGGGCGGGAGAGGACCGGGGAGCTGTTTTTT. This gives the protein CASSLGRERTGELFF.

This chain uses TRBV28 with TRBJ1-5, with TRBD1 matching over 10 bases. Trimming at V came to 6 bases and at J to 5 bases, leaving 7 bases not matched to a gene. Per germline, CDR1 MDHEN and CDR2 SYDVKM. There are 15 residues in the CDR3. The CDR3: CASSLWTGGDQPQHF. The DNA of the CDR3 is TGTGCCAGCAGCCTTTGGACAGGGGGTGATCAGCCCCAGCATTTT.

The chain recombines TRBV29-1 with TRBJ2-2; no clear D. This CDR3 contains 13 residues. Germline V gene sequence: CDR1 SQVTM, CDR2 ANQGSEA. Trimming cost V 8 bases and J 0 bases, with 10 bases left between them. The CDR3 protein is CSSWASNTGELFF. CDR3 sequence (DNA): TGCAGCTCCTGGGCGTCGAACACCGGGGAGCTGTTTTTT.